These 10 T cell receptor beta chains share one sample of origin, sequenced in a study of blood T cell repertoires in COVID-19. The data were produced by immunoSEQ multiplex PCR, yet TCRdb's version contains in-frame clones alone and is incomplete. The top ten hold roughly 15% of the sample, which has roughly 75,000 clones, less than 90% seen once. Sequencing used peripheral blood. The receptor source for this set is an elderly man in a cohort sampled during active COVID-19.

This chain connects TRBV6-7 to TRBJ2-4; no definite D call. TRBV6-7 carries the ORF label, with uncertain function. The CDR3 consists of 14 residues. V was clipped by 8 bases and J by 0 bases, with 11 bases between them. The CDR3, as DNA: TGTGCCAGCTGTATGGGCTTAGCCAAAAACATTCAGTACTTC. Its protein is CASCMGLAKNIQYF.

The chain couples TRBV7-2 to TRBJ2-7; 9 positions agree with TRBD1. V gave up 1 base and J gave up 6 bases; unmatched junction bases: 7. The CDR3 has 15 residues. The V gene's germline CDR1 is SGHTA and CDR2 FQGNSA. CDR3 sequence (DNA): TGTGCCAGCAGCTTAGGGGACAGGGTATTGTCCGAGCAGTACGTC. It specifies CASSLGDRVLSEQYV.

CDR3 nucleotides: TGTGCCAGCAGTTGGACAGGGCGCACAGATACGCAGTATTTT. It translates to CASSWTGRTDTQYF. The V call is TRBV6-5, the J call TRBJ2-3, with TRBD1 matching over 8 bases. Unmatched junction bases numbered 1, after V lost 4 bases and J lost 1 base. Germline CDR1 is MNHEY and CDR2 is SVGAGI. The length of the CDR3 is 14 residues.

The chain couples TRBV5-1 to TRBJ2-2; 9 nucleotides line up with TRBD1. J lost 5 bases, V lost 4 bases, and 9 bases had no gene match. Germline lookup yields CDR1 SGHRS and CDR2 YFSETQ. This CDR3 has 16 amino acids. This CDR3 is CASSPTGQGTTGELFF. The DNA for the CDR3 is TGCGCCAGCAGCCCCACGGGACAGGGTACAACCGGGGAGCTGTTTTTT.

The CDR3 nucleotides read TGTGCCAGCAGCCACGGTGGGGGGAGGGAGCAGTACTTC. As protein: CASSHGGGREQYF. The V call is TRBV27, the J call TRBJ2-7; tentative D call: TRBD2 (6 bases). Trimming cost V 6 bases and J 7 bases, with 16 bases left between them. This CDR3 has 13 residues. Germline assignment: CDR1 MNHEY and CDR2 SMNVEV (reference sequence).

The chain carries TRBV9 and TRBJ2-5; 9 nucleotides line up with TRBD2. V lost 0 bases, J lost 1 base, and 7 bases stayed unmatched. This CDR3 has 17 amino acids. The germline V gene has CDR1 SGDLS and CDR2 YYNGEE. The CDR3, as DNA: TGTGCCAGCAGCGTAGGTAGTAGCGGGGGAATCCAAGAGACCCAGTACTTC. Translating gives CASSVGSSGGIQETQYF.

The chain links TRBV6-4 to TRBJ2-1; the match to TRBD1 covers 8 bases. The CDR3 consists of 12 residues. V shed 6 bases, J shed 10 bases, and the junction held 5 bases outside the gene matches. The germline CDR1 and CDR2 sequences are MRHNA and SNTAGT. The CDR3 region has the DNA TGTGCCAGCAGCCAACAGGGGGGCGAGCAGTTCTTC. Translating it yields CASSQQGGEQFF.

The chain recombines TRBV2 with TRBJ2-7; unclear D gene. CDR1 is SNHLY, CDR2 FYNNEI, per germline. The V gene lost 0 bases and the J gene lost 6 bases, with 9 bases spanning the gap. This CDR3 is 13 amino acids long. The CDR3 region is CASSEAERTEQYV. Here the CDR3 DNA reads TGTGCCAGCAGTGAAGCGGAGCGAACCGAGCAGTACGTC.

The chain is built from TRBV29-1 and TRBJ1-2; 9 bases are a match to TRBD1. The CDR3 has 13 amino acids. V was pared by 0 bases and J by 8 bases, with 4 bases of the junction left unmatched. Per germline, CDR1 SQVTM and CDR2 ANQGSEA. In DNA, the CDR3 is TGCAGCGTTGAAGATCGGACAGGGGAAGGCTACACCTTC. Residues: CSVEDRTGEGYTF.

The CDR3 spells CASIDLDGVNQPQHF. For the CDR3, the DNA is TGTGCCAGTATCGACCTCGACGGAGTCAATCAGCCCCAGCATTTT. This sequence joins TRBV19 and TRBJ1-5; D is unclear. CDR1 is LNHDA, CDR2 SQIVND, per germline (reference sequence). The CDR3 runs 15 residues. V gave up 7 bases and J gave up 3 bases, with 16 bases separating them. Full variable domain (remainder filled in from reference TRBV19 and TRBJ1-5): DGGITQSPKYLFRKEGQNVTLSCEQNLNHDAMYWYRQDPGQGLRLIYYSQIVNDFQKGDIAEGYSVSREKKESFPLTVTSAQKNPTAFYLCASIDLDGVNQPQHFGDGTRLSIL.